The 20 T cell receptor beta chains reported below all come from one sample, sequenced in a study of T cells in localized non-small cell lung cancer. Measured with immunoSEQ multiplex PCR; TCRdb has only the in-frame clones, and not every one. The sample lists more than 20,000 clones; around 90% were seen once. Sequenced here: peripheral blood, sampled before any cancer treatment. Every receptor here comes from a male donor at least 60 years old with stage I squamous cell lung carcinoma.

The V gene is TRBV27, the J gene TRBJ1-1; no clear D. The CDR3 is 13 amino acids. CDR1 MNHEY and CDR2 SMNVEV come from the germline V gene (reference sequence). The ends were cut back, 3 bases at V and 4 bases at J, with 9 bases in the middle. CDR3 DNA sequence: TGTGCCAGCAGTTTCGCCAGAACCACTGAAGCTTTCTTT. As protein: CASSFARTTEAFF.

The rearrangement uses TRBV6-5 and TRBJ1-1; D gene unclear. Trimming took off 1 base at V and 1 base at J, with 4 bases between the two ends. The CDR3 covers 13 residues. The germline gives CDR1 MNHEY, CDR2 SVGAGI. CDR3 amino acids: CASSYLANTEAFF. CDR3 nucleotide sequence: TGTGCCAGCAGTTACTTAGCGAACACTGAAGCTTTCTTT.

This clone was recorded only once. The chain carries TRBV10-2 and TRBJ2-7; D gene ambiguous. The germline gives CDR1 WSHSY, CDR2 SAAADI. The CDR3 contains 11 residues. Trimming removed 4 bases at V and 5 bases at J, with 6 bases between. Here the CDR3 DNA reads TGCGCCAGCAGTGTAAAGGACGAGCAGTACTTC. This translates into CASSVKDEQYF.

The chain employs TRBV19 and TRBJ2-7, with 9 bases fitting TRBD1. Germline loops: CDR1 LNHDA, CDR2 SQIVND (reference sequence). The CDR3 covers 14 residues. With V trimmed by 5 bases and J by 4 bases, 6 bases remained unmatched. The CDR3 DNA reads as TGTGCCAGTAGTTTTACAGGGGGCCAGTACGAGCAGTACTTC. The encoded protein is CASSFTGGQYEQYF.

The chain links TRBV19 to TRBJ1-2; TRBD1 agrees at 8 bases. V lost 2 bases, J lost 2 bases, and 7 bases stayed unmatched. Germline values: CDR1 LNHDA, CDR2 SQIVND (reference sequence). This CDR3 has 16 amino acids. CDR3 DNA sequence: TGTGCCAGTAGTATAACCGGGGCAGGGGGCAACTATGGCTACACCTTC. This encodes CASSITGAGGNYGYTF.

The rearrangement joins TRBV4-3 to TRBJ1-2; D uncertain. From germline, CDR1 is LGHNA and CDR2 YSLEER. V dropped 1 base and J dropped 0 bases, with 9 bases sitting between them. The CDR3 loop spans 15 amino acids. CDR3 sequence (DNA): TGCGCCAGCAGCCAAGCGGGGTTAGCTAACTATGGCTACACCTTC. This encodes CASSQAGLANYGYTF.

Comments on this clone: Because the CDR3's place on the DNA is in doubt, the DNA is left out and the CDR3 is given as listed by TCRdb. The rearrangement uses TRBV7-3 and TRBJ2-3; the table names TRBD2, a call not compared with the DNA. CDR1 is SGHTA and CDR2 is FQGTGA in the germline V gene. The CDR3 spans 16 residues, counting both ends. CDR3 amino acids: CASSLFRGRGTDTQYF.

The CDR3 DNA sequence: TGTGCCATCAGTTATGATCCTAGCAATCAGCCCCAGCATTTT. Amino acid sequence: CAISYDPSNQPQHF. V usage is TRBV10-3 and J usage is TRBJ1-5; unclear D gene. Germline CDR1 ENHRY, CDR2 SYGVKD. The CDR3 runs 14 residues. V gave up 5 bases and J gave up 0 bases, with 8 bases separating them.

The J gene is TRBJ1-2, the V gene TRBV11-1, with 7 bases identical to TRBD1. There are 13 residues in the CDR3. With V trimmed by 6 bases and J by 1 base, 2 bases remained unmatched. In germline, CDR1 is SGHAT, CDR2 FQDESV (reference sequence). The CDR3 DNA reads as TGTGCCAGCAGGGGACAGAGTAACTATGGCTACACCTTC. Residues: CASRGQSNYGYTF. Full variable domain (outside the CDR3, taken from reference TRBV11-1 and TRBJ1-2): EAEVAQSPRYKITEKSQAVAFWCDPISGHATLYWYRQILGQGPELLVQFQDESVVDDSQLPKDRFSAERLKGVDSTLKIQPAELGDSAMYLCASRGQSNYGYTFGSGTRLTVV.

The chain links TRBV19 to TRBJ2-7; D remains unclear. This CDR3 has 13 residues. The germline V gene encodes CDR1 LNHDA and CDR2 SQIVND (reference sequence). The V gene lost 3 bases and the J gene lost 2 bases, with 8 bases spanning the gap. The CDR3 bases are TGTGCCAGTAGTATCGGAAAGGCCTACGAGCAGTACTTC. It specifies CASSIGKAYEQYF.

This chain joins TRBV30 and TRBJ1-2; the match to TRBD1 covers 9 bases. This CDR3 comprises 13 residues. CDR1 and CDR2 from the germline V gene are GTSNPN and SVGIG (reference sequence). After removal of 2 bases from V and 5 bases from J, the junction contained 3 bases not matched to a gene. CDR3 sequence: CAWSSGTGYGYTF. CDR3 DNA: TGTGCCTGGAGTTCCGGGACAGGGTATGGCTACACCTTC.

This clone was observed a single time. The chain has TRBV7-5 and TRBJ2-2; TRBD1 is taken as the D call from the table, unchecked against the DNA. TRBV7-5 is a documented pseudogene. The CDR3 runs to 16 residues. CDR3 in amino acids: CVRSPVTIGKTGELFF. As DNA, the CDR3 is TGTGTCAGAAGCCCTGTCACAATTGGCAAGACCGGGGAGCTGTTTTTT.

The chain combines TRBV5-6 with TRBJ1-1; D ambiguous. There are 12 residues in the CDR3. Per germline, CDR1 SGHDT and CDR2 YYEEEE. V shed 1 base and J shed 6 bases, with 7 bases lying between them. The CDR3 protein is CASSLSPAEAFF. In DNA, the CDR3 is TGTGCCAGCAGCTTGAGCCCCGCTGAAGCTTTCTTT.

V is TRBV27 and J is TRBJ1-1, with D perhaps TRBD1 (5 bases). CDR1 MNHEY and CDR2 SMNVEV come from the germline V gene (reference sequence). The CDR3 is 13 amino acids. V gave up 3 bases and J gave up 7 bases, with 12 bases separating them. The chain's CDR3 is CASSFYGADEAFF. DNA of the CDR3: TGTGCCAGCAGTTTTTATGGGGCGGATGAAGCTTTCTTT.

The gene calls are TRBV12-5 and TRBJ1-6; D not resolved. Germline lookup yields CDR1 LGHNT and CDR2 FRNRAP. The CDR3 has 17 amino acids. V lost 0 bases, J lost 0 bases, and 9 bases lay in between. The CDR3 DNA reads TGTGCTAGTGGTTTGGTACAAGGGAGCTCCTATAATTCACCCCTCCACTTT. Amino acid sequence: CASGLVQGSSYNSPLHF.

This clone was seen just once. The rearrangement joins TRBV7-9 to TRBJ1-2; tentatively, D is TRBD1 (5 bases). CDR1 and CDR2 from the germline V gene are SEHNR and FQNEAQ (reference sequence). Trimming removed 2 bases at V and 6 bases at J, with 13 bases between. The length of the CDR3 is 14 residues. This CDR3 is CASSLWGLFDGYTF. The CDR3 bases are TGTGCCAGCAGCTTATGGGGCCTATTCGATGGCTACACCTTC.

The chain has TRBV12-5 and TRBJ2-5; D is unresolved. Gene TRBJ2-7 matches the end of the DNA better, so the J call may be wrong. The CDR3 is 17 amino acids. CDR1 and CDR2 from the germline V gene are LGHNT and FRNRAP. The CDR3 reads CASGLEVMRYQPYEQYF. The CDR3 DNA follows: TGTGCTAGTGGTTTGGAAGTGATGAGATACCAACCCTACGAGCAGTACTTC.

The rearrangement links TRBV10-3 to TRBJ1-2; 8 bases fit TRBD1. In germline, CDR1 is ENHRY, CDR2 SYGVKD. V was clipped by 4 bases and J by 5 bases; unmatched bases: 12. The CDR3 spans 16 residues. The CDR3 DNA follows: TGTGCCATCAGTGGAAAGACAGGGGAGGGGGTATATGGCTACACCTTC. It encodes CAISGKTGEGVYGYTF.

This CDR3 is CASRRDREVGELFF. Here the CDR3 DNA reads TGTGCCAGTAGAAGGGACAGGGAGGTCGGGGAGCTGTTTTTT. The chain joins TRBV19 to TRBJ2-2, with 9 bases identical to TRBD1. CDR1 and CDR2 from the germline V gene are LNHDA and SQIVND (reference sequence). V lost 6 bases and J lost 7; bases outside the gene matches: 6. The CDR3 spans 14 residues.

This chain uses TRBV19 with TRBJ1-2; perhaps TRBD1 as D (5 bases). The germline V gene encodes CDR1 LNHDA and CDR2 SQIVND (reference sequence). Trimming stripped 4 bases from V and 4 bases from J, with 7 bases between. This CDR3 has 12 residues. CDR3 loop: CASSNQGYGYTF. The CDR3 DNA is TGTGCCAGTAGTAACCAGGGCTATGGCTACACCTTC.